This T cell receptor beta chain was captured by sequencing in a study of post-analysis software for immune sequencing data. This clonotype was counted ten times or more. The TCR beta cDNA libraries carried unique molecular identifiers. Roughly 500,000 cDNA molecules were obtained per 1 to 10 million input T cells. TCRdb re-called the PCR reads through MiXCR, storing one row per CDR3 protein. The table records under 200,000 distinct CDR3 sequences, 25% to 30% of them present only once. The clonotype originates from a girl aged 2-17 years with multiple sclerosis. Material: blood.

The CDR3 DNA reads TGTGCCAGTAGTACCGGGACTAGCGGCGCGCAGTTCTTC. Protein product: CASSTGTSGAQFF. V gene TRBV19 combines with J gene TRBJ2-1, with 11 nucleotides matching TRBD2. Germline-derived CDR1 and CDR2 are LNHDA and SQIVND (reference sequence). The CDR3 has 13 amino acids. V lost 4 bases to trimming and J lost 12 bases; unmatched junction nucleotides: 5.